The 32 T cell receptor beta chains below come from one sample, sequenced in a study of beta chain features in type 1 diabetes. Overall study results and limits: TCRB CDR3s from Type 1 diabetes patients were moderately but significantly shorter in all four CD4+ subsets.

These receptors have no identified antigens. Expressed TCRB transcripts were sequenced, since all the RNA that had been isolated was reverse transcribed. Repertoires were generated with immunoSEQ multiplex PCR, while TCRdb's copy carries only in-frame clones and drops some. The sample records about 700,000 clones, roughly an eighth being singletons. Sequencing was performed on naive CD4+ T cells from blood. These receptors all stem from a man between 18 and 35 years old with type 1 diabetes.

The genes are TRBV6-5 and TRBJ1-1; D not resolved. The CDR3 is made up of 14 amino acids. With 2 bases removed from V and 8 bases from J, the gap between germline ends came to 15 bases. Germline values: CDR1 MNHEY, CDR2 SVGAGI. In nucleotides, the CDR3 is TGTGCCAGCAGTTACAGGAGAGCCCAGACAGAAGCTTTCTTT. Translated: CASSYRRAQTEAFF.

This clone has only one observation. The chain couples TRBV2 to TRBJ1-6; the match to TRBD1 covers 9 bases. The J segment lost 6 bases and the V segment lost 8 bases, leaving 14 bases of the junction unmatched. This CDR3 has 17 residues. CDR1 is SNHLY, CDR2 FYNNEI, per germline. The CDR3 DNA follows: TGTGCCAGCCTGAACCCGGGACAGGGAGAATTTAATTCACCCCTCCACTTT. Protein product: CASLNPGQGEFNSPLHF.

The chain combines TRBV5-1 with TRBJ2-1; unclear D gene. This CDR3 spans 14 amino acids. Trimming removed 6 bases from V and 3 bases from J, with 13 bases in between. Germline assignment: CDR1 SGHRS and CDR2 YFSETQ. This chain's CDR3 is CASTLVGNYNEQFF. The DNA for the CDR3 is TGCGCCAGCACCTTAGTAGGAAACTACAATGAGCAGTTCTTC. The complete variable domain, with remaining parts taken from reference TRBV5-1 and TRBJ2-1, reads KAGVTQTPRYLIKTRGQQVTLSCSPISGHRSVSWYQQTPGQGLQFLFEYFSETQRNKGNFPGRFSGRQFSNSRSEMNVSTLELGDSALYLCASTLVGNYNEQFFGPGTRLTVL.

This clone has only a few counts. The chain's CDR3 is CASSTSGGPAETQYF. The CDR3 bases are TGCGCCAGCAGCACTAGCGGGGGGCCAGCAGAGACCCAGTACTTC. J is TRBJ2-5 and V is TRBV5-1; 12 bases are a match to TRBD2. Germline CDR1 is SGHRS and CDR2 is YFSETQ. V was pared by 4 bases and J by 4 bases, with 5 bases of the junction left unmatched. This CDR3 has 15 residues.

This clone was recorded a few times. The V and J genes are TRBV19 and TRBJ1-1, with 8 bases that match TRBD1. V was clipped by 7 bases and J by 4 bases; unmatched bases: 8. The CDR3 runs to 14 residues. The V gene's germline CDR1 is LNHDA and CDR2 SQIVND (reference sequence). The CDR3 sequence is CASTRSGGSTEAFF. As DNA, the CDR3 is TGTGCCAGTACCCGATCAGGGGGCAGCACTGAAGCTTTCTTT.

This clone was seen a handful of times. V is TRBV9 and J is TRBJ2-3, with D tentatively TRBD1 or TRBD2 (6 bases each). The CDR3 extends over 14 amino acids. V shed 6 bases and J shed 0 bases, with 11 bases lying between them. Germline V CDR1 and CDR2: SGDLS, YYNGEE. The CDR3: CASNWGASTDTQYF. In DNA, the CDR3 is TGTGCCAGCAACTGGGGGGCCAGCACAGATACGCAGTATTTT.

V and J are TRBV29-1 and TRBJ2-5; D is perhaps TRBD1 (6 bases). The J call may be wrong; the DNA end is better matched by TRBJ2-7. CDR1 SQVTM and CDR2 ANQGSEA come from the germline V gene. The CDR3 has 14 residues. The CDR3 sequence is CSVGIRDKAYEQYF. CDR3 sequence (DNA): TGCAGCGTTGGGATACGGGACAAAGCCTACGAGCAGTACTTC.

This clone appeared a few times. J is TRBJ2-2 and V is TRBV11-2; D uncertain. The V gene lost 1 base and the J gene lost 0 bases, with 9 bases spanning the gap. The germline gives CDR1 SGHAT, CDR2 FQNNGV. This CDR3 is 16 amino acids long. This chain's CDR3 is CASSLGGRANTGELFF. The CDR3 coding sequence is TGTGCCAGCAGCTTAGGTGGGCGCGCGAACACCGGGGAGCTGTTTTTT.

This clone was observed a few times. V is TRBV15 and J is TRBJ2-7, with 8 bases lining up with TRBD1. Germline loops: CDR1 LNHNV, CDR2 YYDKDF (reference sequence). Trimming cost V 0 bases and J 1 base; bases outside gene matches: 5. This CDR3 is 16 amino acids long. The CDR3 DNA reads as TGTGCCACCAGCAGAGATAGGGACAGGCCTTCCTACGAGCAGTACTTC. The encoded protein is CATSRDRDRPSYEQYF.

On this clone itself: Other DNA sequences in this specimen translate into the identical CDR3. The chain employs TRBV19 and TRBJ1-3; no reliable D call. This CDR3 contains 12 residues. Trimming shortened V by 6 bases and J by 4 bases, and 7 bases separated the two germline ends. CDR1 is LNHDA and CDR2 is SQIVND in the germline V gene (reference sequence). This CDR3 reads CASRTSGNTIYF. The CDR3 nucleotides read TGTGCCAGTAGAACCTCGGGAAACACCATATATTTT.

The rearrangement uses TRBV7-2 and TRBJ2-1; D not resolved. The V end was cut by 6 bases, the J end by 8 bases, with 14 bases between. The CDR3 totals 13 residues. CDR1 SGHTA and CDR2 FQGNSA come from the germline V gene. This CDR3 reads CASRFDPSDEQFF. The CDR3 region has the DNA TGTGCCAGCAGGTTCGACCCGAGCGATGAGCAGTTCTTC.

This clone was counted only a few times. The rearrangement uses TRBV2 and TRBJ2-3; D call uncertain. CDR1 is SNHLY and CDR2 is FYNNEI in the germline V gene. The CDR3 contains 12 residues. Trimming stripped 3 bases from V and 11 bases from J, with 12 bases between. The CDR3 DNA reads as TGTGCCAGCAGTGATTGGGGAAGTTGGCAGTATTTT. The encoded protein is CASSDWGSWQYF.

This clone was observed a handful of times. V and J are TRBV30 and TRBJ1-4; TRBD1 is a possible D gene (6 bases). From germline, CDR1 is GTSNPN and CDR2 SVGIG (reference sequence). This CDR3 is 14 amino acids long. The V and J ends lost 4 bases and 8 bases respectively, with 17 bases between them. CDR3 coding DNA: TGTGCCTGGAACCCAGGGGTTTCAGGCGAAAAACTGTTTTTT. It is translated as CAWNPGVSGEKLFF.

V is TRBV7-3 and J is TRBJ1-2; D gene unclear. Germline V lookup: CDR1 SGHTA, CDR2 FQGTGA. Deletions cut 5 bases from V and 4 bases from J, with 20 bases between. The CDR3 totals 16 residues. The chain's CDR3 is CASSPTNGDLGYGYTF. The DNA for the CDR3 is TGTGCCAGCAGCCCTACCAATGGGGATTTGGGCTATGGCTACACCTTC.

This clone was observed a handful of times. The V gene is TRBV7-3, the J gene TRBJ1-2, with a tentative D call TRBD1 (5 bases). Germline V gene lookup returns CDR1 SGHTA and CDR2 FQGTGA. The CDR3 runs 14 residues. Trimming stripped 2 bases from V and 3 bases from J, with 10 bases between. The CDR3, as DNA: TGTGCCAGCAGCTTATTGGGGACGGACTATGGCTACACCTTC. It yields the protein CASSLLGTDYGYTF. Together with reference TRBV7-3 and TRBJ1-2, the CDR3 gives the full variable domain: GAGVSQTPSNKVTEKGKYVELRCDPISGHTALYWYRQSLGQGPEFLIYFQGTGAADDSGLPNDRFFAVRPEGSVSTLKIQRTERGDSAVYLCASSLLGTDYGYTFGSGTRLTVV.

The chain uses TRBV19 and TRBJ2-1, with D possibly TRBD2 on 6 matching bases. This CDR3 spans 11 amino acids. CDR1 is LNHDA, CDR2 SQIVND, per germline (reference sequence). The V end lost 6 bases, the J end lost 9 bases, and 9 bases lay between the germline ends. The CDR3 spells CASRQEGEQFF. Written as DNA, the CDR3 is TGTGCCAGTAGACAGGAGGGTGAGCAGTTCTTC.

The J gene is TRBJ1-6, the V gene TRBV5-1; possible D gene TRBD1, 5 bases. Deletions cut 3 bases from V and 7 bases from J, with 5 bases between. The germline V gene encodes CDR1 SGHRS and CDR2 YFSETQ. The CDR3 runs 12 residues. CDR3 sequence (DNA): TGCGCCAGCAGCTCAGGGAATTCACCCCTCCACTTT. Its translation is CASSSGNSPLHF.

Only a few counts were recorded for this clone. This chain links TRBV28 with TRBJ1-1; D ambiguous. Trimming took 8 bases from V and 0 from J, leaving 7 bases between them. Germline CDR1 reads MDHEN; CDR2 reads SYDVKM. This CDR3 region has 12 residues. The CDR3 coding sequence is TGTGCCAGCTCAGTTTTGAACACTGAAGCTTTCTTT. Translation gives CASSVLNTEAFF.

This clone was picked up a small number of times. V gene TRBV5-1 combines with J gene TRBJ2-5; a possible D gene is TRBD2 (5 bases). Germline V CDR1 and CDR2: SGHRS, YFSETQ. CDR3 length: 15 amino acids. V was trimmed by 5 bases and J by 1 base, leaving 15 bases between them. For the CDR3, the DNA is TGCGCCAGCAGTTTTTCCCCGGGGATCCAAGAGACCCAGTACTTC. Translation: CASSFSPGIQETQYF.

CDR3 in amino acids: CAPRGPGELFF. The CDR3 region has the DNA TGTGCCCCGCGGGGTCCCGGGGAGCTGTTTTTT. The genes are TRBV7-9 and TRBJ2-2, with D possibly matching TRBD2 (6 bases). This CDR3 region has 11 residues. V was shortened by 11 bases and J by 6 bases, with 10 bases between the two germline ends. The germline gives CDR1 SEHNR, CDR2 FQNEAQ (reference sequence).

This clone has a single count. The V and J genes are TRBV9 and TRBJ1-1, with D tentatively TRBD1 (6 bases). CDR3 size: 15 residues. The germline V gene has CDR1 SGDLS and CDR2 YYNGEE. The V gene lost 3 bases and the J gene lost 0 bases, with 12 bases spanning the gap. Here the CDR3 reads CASSAHRDLNTEAFF. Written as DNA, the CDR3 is TGTGCCAGCAGCGCCCACAGGGATCTGAACACTGAAGCTTTCTTT. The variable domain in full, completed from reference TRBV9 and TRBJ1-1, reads DSGVTQTPKHLITATGQRVTLRCSPRSGDLSVYWYQQSLDQGLQFLIQYYNGEERAKGNILERFSAQQFPDLHSELNLSSLELGDSALYFCASSAHRDLNTEAFFGQGTRLTVV.

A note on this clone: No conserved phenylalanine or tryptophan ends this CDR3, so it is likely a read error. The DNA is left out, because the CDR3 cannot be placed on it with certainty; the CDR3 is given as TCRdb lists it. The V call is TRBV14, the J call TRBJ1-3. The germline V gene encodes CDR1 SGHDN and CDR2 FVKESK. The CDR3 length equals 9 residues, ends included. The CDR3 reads CASSQAPHA.

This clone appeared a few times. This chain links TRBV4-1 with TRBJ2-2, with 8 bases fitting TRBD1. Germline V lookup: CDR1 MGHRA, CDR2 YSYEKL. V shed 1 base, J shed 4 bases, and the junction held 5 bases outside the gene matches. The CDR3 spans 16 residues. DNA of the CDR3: TGCGCCAGCAGCCAAGCGTGGACAGGGAGCACCGGGGAGCTGTTTTTT. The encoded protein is CASSQAWTGSTGELFF.

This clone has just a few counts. The CDR3 region is CASTQQGAAGYTF. DNA for the CDR3: TGTGCCAGCACGCAACAGGGAGCCGCTGGCTACACCTTC. The chain carries TRBV28 and TRBJ1-2; D is perhaps TRBD1 (6 bases). The CDR3 sequence is 13 residues long. CDR1 is MDHEN and CDR2 is SYDVKM in the germline V gene. Deletions cut 7 bases from V and 7 bases from J, with 16 bases between.

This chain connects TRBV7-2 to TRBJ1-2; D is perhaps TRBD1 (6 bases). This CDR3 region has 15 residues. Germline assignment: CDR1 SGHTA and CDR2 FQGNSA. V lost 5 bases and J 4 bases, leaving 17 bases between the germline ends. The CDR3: CASSLRQVSAYGYTF. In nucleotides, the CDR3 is TGTGCCAGCAGCCTGAGACAGGTTTCGGCCTATGGCTACACCTTC.

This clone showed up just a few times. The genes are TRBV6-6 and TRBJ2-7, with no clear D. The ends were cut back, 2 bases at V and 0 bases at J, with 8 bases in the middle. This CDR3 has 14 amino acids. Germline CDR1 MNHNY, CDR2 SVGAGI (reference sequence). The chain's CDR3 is CASSYDGHSYEQYF. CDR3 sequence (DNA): TGTGCCAGCAGTTACGATGGCCACTCCTACGAGCAGTACTTC.

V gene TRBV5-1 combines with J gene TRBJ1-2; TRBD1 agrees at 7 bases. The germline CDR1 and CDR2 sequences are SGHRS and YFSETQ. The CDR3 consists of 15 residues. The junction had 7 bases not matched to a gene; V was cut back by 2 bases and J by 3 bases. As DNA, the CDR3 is TGCGCCAGCAGCTTTACAGGGGCGTCAGACTATGGCTACACCTTC. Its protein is CASSFTGASDYGYTF.

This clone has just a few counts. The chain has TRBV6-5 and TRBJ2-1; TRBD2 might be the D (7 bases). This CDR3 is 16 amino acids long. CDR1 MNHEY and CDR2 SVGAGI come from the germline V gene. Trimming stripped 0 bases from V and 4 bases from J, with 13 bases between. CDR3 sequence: CASSYSGGDHYNEQFF. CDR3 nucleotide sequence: TGTGCCAGCAGTTACTCAGGGGGGGACCATTACAATGAGCAGTTCTTC.

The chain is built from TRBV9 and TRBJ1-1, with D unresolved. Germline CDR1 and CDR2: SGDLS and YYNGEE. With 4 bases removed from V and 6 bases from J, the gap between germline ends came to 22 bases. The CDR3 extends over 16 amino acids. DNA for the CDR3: TGTGCCAGCAGCCCTCACCAGGATAACACTTTCGCTGAAGCTTTCTTT. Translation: CASSPHQDNTFAEAFF.

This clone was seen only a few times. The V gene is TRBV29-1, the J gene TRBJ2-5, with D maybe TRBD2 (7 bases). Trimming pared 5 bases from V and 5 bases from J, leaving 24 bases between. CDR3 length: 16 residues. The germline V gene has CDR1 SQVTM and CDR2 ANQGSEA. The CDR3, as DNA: TGCAGCGTTAACCCTGGACAGCTCACCGGGGGGGAGACCCAGTACTTC. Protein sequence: CSVNPGQLTGGETQYF.

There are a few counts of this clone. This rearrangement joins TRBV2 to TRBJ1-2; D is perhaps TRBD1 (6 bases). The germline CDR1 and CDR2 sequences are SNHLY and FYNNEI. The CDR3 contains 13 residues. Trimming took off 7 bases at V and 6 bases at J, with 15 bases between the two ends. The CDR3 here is CASTWTALHGYTF. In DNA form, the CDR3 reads TGTGCCAGCACCTGGACAGCTCTTCATGGCTACACCTTC.

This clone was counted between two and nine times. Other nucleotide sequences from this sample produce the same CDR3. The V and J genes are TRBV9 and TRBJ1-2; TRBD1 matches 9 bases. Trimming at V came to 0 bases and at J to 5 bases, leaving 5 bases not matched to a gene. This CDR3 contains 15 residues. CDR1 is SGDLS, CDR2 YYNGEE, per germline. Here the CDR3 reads CASSVEGQGNYGYTF. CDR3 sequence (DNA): TGTGCCAGCAGCGTAGAGGGACAGGGAAATTATGGCTACACCTTC.